This T cell receptor beta chain was identified in a study of metastatic and nonmetastatic thyroid tumors. Study details: It was across blood and tumor or nodule tissue from malignant and benign thyroid patients that repertoires were compared.

No patient had received any treatment before thyroid surgery. By its share, this clone is medium-sized. MiXCR re-clonotyped the PCR reads for TCRdb. Of tens of thousands of clones listed, approximately 15% are singletons. This receptor was identified in a female donor with papillary thyroid cancer or a benign thyroid nodule (not recorded which). Some clones in this sample may be carry-over from other donors' samples. Input material: tumor tissue.

For the CDR3, the DNA is TGTGCCAGCAGGCCGGGACAGAGTTATGGCTACACCTTC. This sequence encodes CASRPGQSYGYTF. The genes are TRBV28 and TRBJ1-2; 7 positions agree with TRBD1. CDR1 and CDR2 (germline): MDHEN, SYDVKM. There are 13 residues in the CDR3. The V and J ends lost 6 bases and 5 bases, in that order; junction bases with no gene match: 6.